This T cell receptor beta chain was identified during a study of control samples from healthy donors and cancer patients (dated by TCRdb to 2019 to 2021). The germline V gene yields SGDLS for CDR1 and YYNGEE for CDR2. The junction shows trimming of 3 bases on V and 7 bases on J, plus 8 bases between the germline ends. Measured from the cysteine to the phenylalanine, the CDR3 is 12 residues long. Left in the record is the CDR3 DNA by itself, 36 bases read in frame from the first base. Worth noting for this clone: The antigen it binds to is not known. No base quality information exists; no much larger clone differs at one position.

Library preparation was by the immunoSEQ multiplex PCR assay. TCRdb obtained this table from immuneACCESS and retained in-frame rearrangements with V and J assigned. These tables miss some clones; where compared with another copy, unresolved V genes account for less than half of the shortfall, and the remainder is unexplained. This sample is represented by about 140,000 clones; roughly nine tenths of them were singletons. The top ten clonotypes cover around 10% of the sample. The sequence is built from TRBV9 and TRBJ2-1; TRBD1 is perhaps the D gene, given 5 matching bases. The sample consisted of blood. This sequence was found in a woman aged 25 to 45 in good health. Here the CDR3 is given as CASSGPGNEQFF. The sequenced DNA: TGTGCCAGCAGCGGACCAGGGAATGAGCAGTTCTTC.